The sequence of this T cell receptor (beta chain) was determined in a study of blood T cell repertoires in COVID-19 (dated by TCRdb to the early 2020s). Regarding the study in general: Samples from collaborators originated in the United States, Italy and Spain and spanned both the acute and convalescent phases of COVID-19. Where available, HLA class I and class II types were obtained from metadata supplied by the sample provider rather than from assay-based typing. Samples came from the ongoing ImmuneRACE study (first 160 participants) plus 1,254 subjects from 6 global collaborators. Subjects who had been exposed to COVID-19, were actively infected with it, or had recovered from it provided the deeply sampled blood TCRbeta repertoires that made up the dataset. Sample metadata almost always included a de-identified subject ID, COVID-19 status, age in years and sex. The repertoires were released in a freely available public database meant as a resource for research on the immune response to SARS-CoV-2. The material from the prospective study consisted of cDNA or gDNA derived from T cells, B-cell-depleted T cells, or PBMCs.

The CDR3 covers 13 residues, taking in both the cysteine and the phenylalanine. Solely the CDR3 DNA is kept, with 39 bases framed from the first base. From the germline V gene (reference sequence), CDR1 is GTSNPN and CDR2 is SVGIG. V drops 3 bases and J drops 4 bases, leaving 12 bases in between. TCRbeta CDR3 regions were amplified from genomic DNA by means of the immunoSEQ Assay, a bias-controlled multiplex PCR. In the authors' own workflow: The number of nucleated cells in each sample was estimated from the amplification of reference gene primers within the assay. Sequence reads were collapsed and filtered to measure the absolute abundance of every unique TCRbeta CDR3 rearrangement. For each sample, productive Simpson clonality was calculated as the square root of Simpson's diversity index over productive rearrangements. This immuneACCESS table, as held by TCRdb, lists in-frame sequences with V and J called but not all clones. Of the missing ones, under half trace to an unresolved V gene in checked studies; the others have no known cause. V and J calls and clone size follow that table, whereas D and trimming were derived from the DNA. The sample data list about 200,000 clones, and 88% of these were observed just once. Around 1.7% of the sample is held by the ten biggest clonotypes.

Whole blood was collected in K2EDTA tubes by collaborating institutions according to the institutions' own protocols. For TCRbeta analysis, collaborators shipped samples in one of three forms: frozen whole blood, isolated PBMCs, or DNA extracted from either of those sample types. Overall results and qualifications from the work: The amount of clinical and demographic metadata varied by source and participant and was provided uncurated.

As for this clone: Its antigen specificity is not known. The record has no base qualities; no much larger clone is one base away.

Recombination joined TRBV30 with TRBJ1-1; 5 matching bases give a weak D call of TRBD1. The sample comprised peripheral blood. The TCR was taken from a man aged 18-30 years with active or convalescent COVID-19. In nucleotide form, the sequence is TGTGCCTGGAGGGGAGGGGCGGGCACTGAAGCTTTCTTT. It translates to CAWRGGAGTEAFF.